The present T cell receptor (beta chain) was sequenced within a study of blood T cell repertoires in COVID-19. About the research overall: There were acute and convalescent COVID-19 samples, and they came from the United States, Italy and Spain. PBMCs, B-cell-depleted T cells, or T cells were the source of the cDNA or gDNA that made up the material.

This CDR3 comprises 14 residues. Trimming stripped 0 bases from V and 2 bases from J, with 7 bases between. From germline, CDR1 is LGHDT and CDR2 YNNKEL (reference sequence). As for this clone: Other DNA sequences from this sample encode an identical CDR3 as well.

Original methodology: How many nucleated cells were present was estimated from reference gene primer amplification. The method was immunoSEQ multiplex PCR; TCRdb's version includes in-frame clones alone and lacks a portion of them. V and J calls and clone size are copied from that table; D and trimming were computed from the DNA. The sample records roughly 440,000 clones, roughly 88% being singletons. The specimen was peripheral blood. The sequence came from a woman in her forties or fifties with COVID-19, enrolled during active disease. The chain links TRBV3-1 (or the pseudogene TRBV3-2) to TRBJ1-1, with unresolved D. The CDR3: CASSQDPGNTEAFF. CDR3 coding DNA: TGTGCCAGCAGCCAAGATCCAGGAAACACTGAAGCTTTCTTT.